This T cell receptor beta chain is from a study of response to subunit inactivated influenza vaccine (dated by TCRdb to the late 2010s). General notes on the study: The study used deep quantitative T cell receptor repertoire profiling to track responses to a trivalent subunit inactivated influenza vaccine. The research as a whole found: The authors suggested that each seasonal influenza vaccination may recruit only a limited number of new T cells.

This clonotype occurred many times. Its antigen is unknown. No per-base quality is available; no much larger clone lies one base away. Library construction relied on RT-PCR. TCRdb records Illumina HiSeq 2500 as the sequencer. TCRdb ran its own pipeline on the public reads, namely fastp trimming at Q25 and MiXCR clone calling, and kept in-frame beta chains. Rows matching on CDR3 protein sequence are summarized as one entry with the most common DNA and genes. In all, the sample holds 150,000 to 200,000 distinct CDR3 sequences, and about 10% of those were seen once. The ten largest clones capture 35% to 40% of the sample. Deletion took 1 base off V and 6 bases off J, with a span of 13 bases between the germline ends. Looking up the germline V gene yields CDR1 SGHTA and CDR2 FQGNSA. The CDR3 contains 15 residues, cysteine and phenylalanine counted. Solely the CDR3 DNA is kept, with 45 bases framed from the first base.

The sample was CD8+ T cells sorted from PBMCs, taken roughly 24 months after vaccination. This receptor was identified in a man between 50 and 75 years old who received an inactivated influenza vaccine. Donor details come from another sample of the same person, matched by shared clones. The sequence links TRBV7-2 to TRBJ1-5; a tentative D call is TRBD1 (5 bases match). The CDR3 region has the sequence CASSLENRGRQPQHF. The nucleotides read TGTGCCAGCAGCTTAGAGAATCGGGGACGTCAGCCCCAGCATTTT.